These T cell receptor beta chains were read from a single sample in a study of cytomegalovirus exposure and HLA in healthy donors. The data were produced by immunoSEQ multiplex PCR, yet TCRdb's version contains in-frame clones alone and is incomplete. The table has about 160,000 clones, about two thirds seen once; the top ten hold 1.6%. Input material: PBMCs. All receptors derive from a woman aged 18-29 years in good health and CMV-seronegative. Both conserved end residues are part of each CDR3. Fields, in order: V gene, J gene, CDR3 protein.

TRBV27	TRBJ2-1	CASRPWVLGLAGVNEQFF
TRBV9	TRBJ2-5	CASSVGGLVQQETQYF
TRBV5-1	TRBJ2-4	CASSLARGQGSGNIQYF
TRBV28	TRBJ2-7	CASGGTATYEQYF
TRBV5-8	TRBJ1-5	CASSLAEKQPQHF
TRBV5-6	TRBJ2-3	CASSFPVESSDITDTQYF
TRBV13	TRBJ1-2	CASSLQGLYYGYTF
TRBV6-5	TRBJ2-7	CASSFYREYEQYF
TRBV7-2	TRBJ1-2	CASSQGQGVYYGYTF
TRBV15	TRBJ1-4	CATSRAYEKLFF
TRBV5-1	TRBJ1-1	CASSSGRRGAISTEAFF
TRBV5-1	TRBJ2-1	CASSTRGSSYNEQFF
TRBV11-3	TRBJ2-5	CASSPQGSQQTQYF
TRBV7-2	TRBJ1-2	CASSSTSTGYTF
TRBV7-2	TRBJ1-5	CASSLNGQGYQPQHF
TRBV9	TRBJ1-2	CASSVARGTNYGYTF
TRBV9	TRBJ2-1	CASSVSPLAQNSGVTSYNEQFF
TRBV6-5	TRBJ1-1	CASSAGQGGTEAFF
TRBV7-8	TRBJ2-2	CASSLALHRGTGELFF
TRBV9	TRBJ1-4	CASSVDGASEKLFF
TRBV18	TRBJ2-1	CASASDNEQFF
TRBV5-5	TRBJ2-3	CASRSSVRRPTDTQYF
TRBV6-1	TRBJ2-5	CASREITGQYQETQYF
TRBV2	TRBJ2-5	CASSEDRFAPQYF
TRBV6-5	TRBJ1-1	CASNYQASKEEAFF
TRBV7-9	TRBJ2-3	CASTSWAGDTDTQYF
TRBV5-1	TRBJ1-2	CASSLVSGGYSYTF
TRBV5-4	TRBJ2-1	CASSLASGDEQFF
TRBV28	TRBJ2-7	CASSTLQGGYEQYF
TRBV7-2	TRBJ1-2	CASSSRTGGANYGYTF
TRBV19	TRBJ2-1	CASSIGTSGGNEQFF
TRBV25-1	TRBJ2-5	CASNSNQETQYF
TRBV18	TRBJ2-1	CASSPDRGNEQFF
TRBV4-2	TRBJ2-2	CASSQGGDRGRAELFF
TRBV5-1	TRBJ2-5	CASSLRPSGRASETQYF
TRBV28	TRBJ2-2	CASSWRGGELFF
TRBV19	TRBJ1-5	CASTDRVSDQPQHF
TRBV18	TRBJ1-1	CASSPPGRMNTEAFF
TRBV4-1	TRBJ1-1	CASSQDEKGGNTEAFF
TRBV6-5	TRBJ1-2	CASSYSANIGGPYTF
TRBV6-1	TRBJ2-1	CASSESVGGQFF
TRBV6-5	TRBJ1-2	CASSGEVSYTF
TRBV10-1	TRBJ2-1	CASSEGSHEQFF
TRBV6-5	TRBJ1-5	CASSPLGGQPQHF